Presented here are 5 T cell receptor beta chains from one specimen sequenced in a study of identifying expanded T cells in peripheral blood. Some clones are missing from TCRdb's copy, which holds only in-frame ones; the method was immunoSEQ multiplex PCR. The table lists 100,000 or so clones, around nine tenths of them singletons. Sequencing used blood. All receptors come from a person aged 18-70 years in good health.

The chain links TRBV4-1 to TRBJ2-2; the D gene could be TRBD1 or TRBD2 (6 bases each). Trimming took 1 base from V and 3 from J, leaving 21 bases between them. From germline, CDR1 is MGHRA and CDR2 YSYEKL. CDR3 length equals 19 residues. CDR3 region: CASSQVLMTRRGDTGELFF. The CDR3 DNA follows: TGCGCCAGCAGCCAAGTCCTAATGACTAGAAGGGGGGACACCGGGGAGCTGTTTTTT.

This chain joins TRBV30 and TRBJ2-7, with TRBD1 as a possible D gene (6 bases). The germline CDR1 and CDR2 sequences are GTSNPN and SVGIG (reference sequence). The V end was cut by 4 bases, the J end by 0 bases, with 13 bases between. The CDR3 length is 14 residues. CDR3 DNA: TGTGCCTGGAATCCGGGACATAGCTCCTACGAGCAGTACTTC. Translating gives CAWNPGHSSYEQYF.

The CDR3 coding sequence is TGCGCCAGCAGCTTGGAGGTCGGGGGACGGGATGGCTACACCTTC. Amino acids: CASSLEVGGRDGYTF. The chain has TRBV5-1 and TRBJ1-2; D may be TRBD1 (5 bases). V was shortened by 0 bases and J by 6 bases, with 15 bases between the two germline ends. This CDR3 is 15 amino acids long. Germline V gives CDR1 SGHRS, CDR2 YFSETQ.

This chain joins TRBV5-1 and TRBJ1-1; 8 nucleotides align to TRBD1. There are 14 residues in the CDR3. Germline-derived CDR1 and CDR2 are SGHRS and YFSETQ. Trimming at V came to 8 bases and at J to 1 base, leaving 7 bases not matched to a gene. The CDR3 loop reads CASSDRGGNTEAFF. CDR3 in DNA: TGCGCCAGTTCTGACAGGGGAGGGAACACTGAAGCTTTCTTT.

This chain links TRBV7-9 with TRBJ2-1; 7 positions match TRBD2. Germline V gene lookup returns CDR1 SEHNR and CDR2 FQNEAQ (reference sequence). The V segment lost 5 bases and the J segment 3 bases; nucleotides outside the gene matches: 7. This CDR3 comprises 15 residues. This CDR3 is CASSPAGARYNEQFF. The CDR3 bases are TGTGCCAGCAGCCCCGCGGGAGCCCGCTACAATGAGCAGTTCTTC.